These 25 T cell receptor beta chains share one sample of origin, sequenced in a study of blood T cell repertoires in COVID-19. The data were produced by immunoSEQ multiplex PCR, yet TCRdb's version contains in-frame clones alone and is incomplete. The data contain hundreds of thousands of clones, around nine tenths of them singletons. The sequenced sample consisted of peripheral blood. The receptor source for this set is a man between 65 and 85 years old with acute or convalescent COVID-19.

The chain recombines TRBV9 with TRBJ2-7, with 8 bases aligning to TRBD2. The ends lost 2 bases at V and 0 bases at J; junction bases unmatched: 1. The germline CDR1 and CDR2 sequences are SGDLS and YYNGEE. This CDR3 is built from 14 residues. CDR3 loop: CASSVTSGSYEQYF. The CDR3 bases are TGTGCCAGCAGCGTTACTAGCGGCTCCTACGAGCAGTACTTC. The full variable domain, in which reference TRBV9 and TRBJ2-7 provide the parts outside the CDR3, is DSGVTQTPKHLITATGQRVTLRCSPRSGDLSVYWYQQSLDQGLQFLIQYYNGEERAKGNILERFSAQQFPDLHSELNLSSLELGDSALYFCASSVTSGSYEQYFGPGTRLTVT.

This clone was seen once. The J gene is TRBJ1-1, the V gene TRBV7-9; a weak D match, TRBD1 (6 bases). Germline lookup yields CDR1 SEHNR and CDR2 FQNEAQ (reference sequence). Trimming removed 1 base at V and 1 base at J, with 7 bases between. The CDR3 loop spans 14 amino acids. CDR3 sequence (DNA): TGTGCCAGCAGCTTAGGGACAGAGAACACTGAAGCTTTCTTT. Translating gives CASSLGTENTEAFF.

This clone occurred once. This chain uses TRBV28 with TRBJ1-1; 7 bases are a match to TRBD1. The V gene end was trimmed by 3 bases and the J gene end by 5 bases; junction bases not matched to a gene: 0. Germline V gene data show CDR1 as MDHEN and CDR2 as SYDVKM. This CDR3 is built from 12 residues. CDR3 loop: CASSLTGTEAFF. In DNA form, the CDR3 reads TGTGCCAGCAGTTTGACAGGGACTGAAGCTTTCTTT.

This sequence joins TRBV7-2 and TRBJ2-7, with 9 bases that match TRBD1. The ends lost 4 bases at V and 2 bases at J; junction bases unmatched: 6. The V gene's germline CDR1 is SGHTA and CDR2 FQGNSA. The CDR3 is made up of 15 amino acids. The CDR3 DNA is TGTGCCAGCAGCTCCGACAGGGGGAAGACCTACGAGCAGTACTTC. This encodes CASSSDRGKTYEQYF.

The rearrangement links TRBV6-5 to TRBJ1-6, with D perhaps matching TRBD1 (6 bases). The CDR3 has 14 residues. The V end was cut by 6 bases, the J end by 7 bases, with 13 bases between. Per germline, CDR1 MNHEY and CDR2 SVGAGI. The DNA for the CDR3 is TGTGCCAGCAGAGCTACAGGGCGCAATTCACCCCTCCACTTT. Translation: CASRATGRNSPLHF.

The chain uses TRBV2 and TRBJ2-7; 10 bases fit TRBD1. In germline, CDR1 is SNHLY, CDR2 FYNNEI. Trimming cost V 6 bases and J 9 bases; bases outside gene matches: 8. The CDR3 is made up of 13 amino acids. The CDR3 nucleotides are TGTGCCAGCAGCTCCGACAGGGGGCAAGCGCAGTACTTC. Protein: CASSSDRGQAQYF.

The rearrangement joins TRBV19 to TRBJ1-2; 8 bases line up with TRBD1. Germline V gene data show CDR1 as LNHDA and CDR2 as SQIVND (reference sequence). The CDR3 consists of 13 residues. After removal of 6 bases from V and 7 bases from J, the junction contained 7 bases not matched to a gene. CDR3 coding DNA: TGTGCCAGTAGGCCTGGACAGGGAGGTGGCTACACCTTC. It translates to CASRPGQGGGYTF. Full variable domain (missing parts from reference TRBV19 and TRBJ1-2): DGGITQSPKYLFRKEGQNVTLSCEQNLNHDAMYWYRQDPGQGLRLIYYSQIVNDFQKGDIAEGYSVSREKKESFPLTVTSAQKNPTAFYLCASRPGQGGGYTFGSGTRLTVV.

The chain uses TRBV4-2 and TRBJ2-1; 14 bases are shared with TRBD2. The CDR3 runs 16 residues. Per germline, CDR1 LGHNA and CDR2 YNFKEQ. V shed 4 bases and J 4 bases; nucleotides not matched to a gene: 3. DNA for the CDR3: TGTGCCAGCAGCCTGACTAGCGGGGGGGGTTACAATGAGCAGTTCTTC. It encodes CASSLTSGGGYNEQFF.

CDR3 DNA: TGTGCCAGCAGTTTGACTAGCGGGGGGCCCTTATCCGGGGAGCTGTTTTTT. Encoded protein: CASSLTSGGPLSGELFF. The gene calls are TRBV28 and TRBJ2-2; 13 bases line up with TRBD2. Trimming at V came to 3 bases and at J to 6 bases, leaving 7 bases not matched to a gene. This CDR3 is 17 amino acids long. The V gene's germline CDR1 is MDHEN and CDR2 SYDVKM.

The V and J genes are TRBV9 and TRBJ1-3, with D perhaps TRBD1 (6 bases). With 3 bases removed from V and 3 bases from J, the gap between germline ends came to 10 bases. Germline V gene lookup returns CDR1 SGDLS and CDR2 YYNGEE. This CDR3 spans 14 amino acids. The CDR3 loop is CASSADSYGNTIYF. CDR3 DNA: TGTGCCAGCAGCGCGGACAGCTATGGAAACACCATATATTTT.

The chain uses TRBV6-5 and TRBJ1-6, with a tentative D call TRBD1 (5 bases). V lost 5 bases and J lost 9, with 17 bases in between. CDR1 is MNHEY and CDR2 is SVGAGI in the germline V gene. The CDR3 runs to 15 residues. The CDR3 here is CASSPIGHDASPLHF. The CDR3 coding sequence is TGTGCCAGCAGTCCAATCGGACACGACGCTTCACCCCTCCACTTT.

J is TRBJ2-2 and V is TRBV4-2, with 8 bases fitting TRBD1. Losses at the gene ends were 4 bases for V and 1 base for J; bases not matched to a gene: 5. The CDR3 loop spans 16 amino acids. Germline CDR1 is LGHNA and CDR2 is YNFKEQ. CDR3: CASSPPGQGNTGELFF. In DNA, the CDR3 is TGTGCCAGCAGCCCCCCAGGACAGGGGAACACCGGGGAGCTGTTTTTT.

This chain connects TRBV19 to TRBJ1-2, with TRBD1 matching 10 bases. CDR1 LNHDA and CDR2 SQIVND come from the germline V gene (reference sequence). V lost 3 bases to trimming and J lost 8 bases; unmatched junction nucleotides: 12. The length of the CDR3 is 16 residues. The CDR3 region is CASSMGRRTGGRGYTF. Here the CDR3 DNA reads TGTGCCAGTAGTATGGGTCGGCGGACAGGGGGACGGGGCTACACCTTC. Full variable domain (missing parts from reference TRBV19 and TRBJ1-2): DGGITQSPKYLFRKEGQNVTLSCEQNLNHDAMYWYRQDPGQGLRLIYYSQIVNDFQKGDIAEGYSVSREKKESFPLTVTSAQKNPTAFYLCASSMGRRTGGRGYTFGSGTRLTVV.

The rearrangement uses TRBV27 and TRBJ2-7, with 9 bases fitting TRBD1. Losses at the gene ends were 6 bases for V and 7 bases for J; bases not matched to a gene: 13. Germline V gives CDR1 MNHEY, CDR2 SMNVEV (reference sequence). There are 15 residues in the CDR3. CDR3 in amino acids: CASRRRTGVPREQYF. The CDR3 DNA sequence: TGTGCCAGCAGGCGACGGACAGGGGTCCCTAGGGAGCAGTACTTC.

This chain connects TRBV23-1 to TRBJ1-5, with D unresolved. TRBV23-1 is filed as an ORF, its function uncertain. This CDR3 contains 15 residues. V lost 3 bases and J 4 bases, leaving 13 bases between the germline ends. CDR3 amino acids: CASSHPHSHNQPQHF. DNA for the CDR3: TGCGCCAGCAGTCATCCCCACAGCCATAATCAGCCCCAGCATTTT.

This clone was recorded a few times. The genes are TRBV11-2 and TRBJ1-1, with a weak D call TRBD1 (5 bases). Germline V gene data show CDR1 as SGHAT and CDR2 as FQNNGV. The V and J ends lost 1 base and 3 bases respectively, with 9 bases between them. The CDR3 is 14 amino acids. The CDR3 spells CASSLGGEDTEAFF. For the CDR3, the DNA is TGTGCCAGCAGCTTAGGGGGGGAGGACACTGAAGCTTTCTTT.

The V call is TRBV5-4, the J call TRBJ2-1; 7 nucleotides match TRBD2. J was trimmed by 2 bases and V by 4 bases; bases with no gene match: 9. CDR3 size: 16 residues. Germline V lookup: CDR1 SGHNT, CDR2 YYREEE (reference sequence). CDR3 sequence reads: CASSERGRGAYNEQFF. CDR3 in DNA: TGTGCCAGCAGCGAACGAGGGAGGGGAGCCTACAATGAGCAGTTCTTC.

The chain uses TRBV29-1 and TRBJ2-7, with D possibly TRBD1 on 5 matching bases. The V gene lost 4 bases and the J gene lost 0 bases, with 7 bases spanning the gap. The CDR3 length is 12 residues. Germline values: CDR1 SQVTM, CDR2 ANQGSEA. The CDR3 DNA reads as TGCAGCGTTGTAGGGGCCTCCTACGAGCAGTACTTC. This encodes CSVVGASYEQYF.

The J gene is TRBJ1-5, the V gene TRBV12-2; the tabulated D call, TRBD1, remains unverified against the DNA. TRBV12-2 is recorded as a pseudogene. The CDR3 sequence is 16 residues long. CDR3 amino acids: CASRPCAGTANQPQHF. CDR3 in DNA: TGTGCAAGTCGCCCATGCGCTGGGACAGCGAACCAGCCCCAGCATTTT.

The chain links TRBV19 to TRBJ2-7; 7 bases are a match to TRBD1. With 5 bases clipped from V and 5 bases from J, the junction kept 12 bases outside the gene matches. This CDR3 is built from 15 residues. The V gene's germline CDR1 is LNHDA and CDR2 SQIVND (reference sequence). The CDR3 region is CASSAYRGRVNEQYF. In DNA form, the CDR3 reads TGTGCCAGTAGTGCGTACAGGGGAAGAGTTAACGAGCAGTACTTC.

V and J are TRBV28 and TRBJ2-7, with 10 bases identical to TRBD2. This CDR3 is built from 14 residues. The ends lost 5 bases at V and 6 bases at J; junction bases unmatched: 7. Germline lookup yields CDR1 MDHEN and CDR2 SYDVKM. CDR3 nucleotides: TGTGCCAGCAGTCCCCTAGCGGGGGTTTCCGAGCAGTACTTC. This gives the protein CASSPLAGVSEQYF.

This chain uses TRBV7-2 with TRBJ2-3; no definite D call. V gave up 1 base and J gave up 6 bases, with 14 bases separating them. Germline CDR1 and CDR2: SGHTA and FQGNSA. This CDR3 is built from 15 residues. The CDR3 sequence: CASSLGYIPSDTQYF. The CDR3 nucleotides read TGTGCCAGCAGCTTAGGGTACATTCCATCCGATACGCAGTATTTT. The full variable domain, completed using reference TRBV7-2 and TRBJ2-3, is GAGVSQSPSNKVTEKGKDVELRCDPISGHTALYWYRQSLGQGLEFLIYFQGNSAPDKSGLPSDRFSAERTGGSVSTLTIQRTQQEDSAVYLCASSLGYIPSDTQYFGPGTRLTVL.

The rearrangement uses TRBV28 and TRBJ2-7, with D possibly matching TRBD1 (7 bases). CDR1 MDHEN and CDR2 SYDVKM come from the germline V gene. V was pared by 7 bases and J by 3 bases, with 13 bases between. The CDR3 runs 13 residues. The DNA for the CDR3 is TGTGCCAGCATGGAGGGGGCGCGCTACGAGCAGTACTTC. Protein product: CASMEGARYEQYF. Drawing the rest from reference TRBV28 and TRBJ2-7, the complete variable domain is DVKVTQSSRYLVKRTGEKVFLECVQDMDHENMFWYRQDPGLGLRLIYFSYDVKMKEKGDIPEGYSVSREKKERFSLILESASTNQTSMYLCASMEGARYEQYFGPGTRLTVT.

The chain joins TRBV7-2 to TRBJ2-2, with a possible D match to TRBD1 (6 bases). Trimming took off 4 bases at V and 8 bases at J, with 11 bases between the two ends. Germline V CDR1 and CDR2: SGHTA, FQGNSA. The CDR3 runs 13 residues. In nucleotides, the CDR3 is TGTGCCAGCAGCTATAACCAGGGGGGGGAGCTGTTTTTT. It yields the protein CASSYNQGGELFF.

This chain uses TRBV7-2 with TRBJ1-1; D ambiguous. Deletions cut 2 bases from V and 2 bases from J, with 6 bases between. Germline V CDR1 and CDR2: SGHTA, FQGNSA. This CDR3 has 13 residues. CDR3 amino acids: CASSLNSNTEAFF. The DNA for the CDR3 is TGTGCCAGCAGCTTAAACAGTAACACTGAAGCTTTCTTT.